This entry describes one T cell receptor beta chain. Clinical histories supplied by participants themselves formed the basis of cohort assignment. The protocol was immunoSEQ multiplex PCR, while the TCRdb copy is restricted to in-frame clones and leaves out a portion. This table has about 380,000 clones, 88% appearing once. These data belong to a study of blood T cell repertoires in COVID-19. Study information: Specimens from acute and convalescent COVID-19 originated in the United States, Italy and Spain. Sources were T cells, B-cell-depleted T cells, or PBMCs; the material itself was cDNA or gDNA.

Germline V gene data show CDR1 as MNHNY and CDR2 as SVGAGI (reference sequence). CDR3 size: 15 residues. The V segment lost 4 bases and the J segment 3 bases; nucleotides outside the gene matches: 4. The chain recombines TRBV6-6 with TRBJ2-2; 8 nucleotides line up with TRBD2. The specimen sequenced was PBMCs or T cells enriched from blood (not recorded which). This TCR was recovered from a woman younger than 35 who had recovered from COVID-19. Here the CDR3 DNA reads TGTGCCAGCAGTTCGGGGGGGCCCGACACCGGGGAGCTGTTTTTT. This gives the protein CASSSGGPDTGELFF.